A selection of T cell receptor beta chains follows, all from one sample in a study of T cell responses to AZD1222 COVID-19 vaccine. Sequencing used immunoSEQ multiplex PCR; TCRdb keeps in-frame clones, though not all of them. The sample has approximately 150,000 clones; over 85% are singletons. The specimen comprised peripheral blood, sampled on day 0 of MenACWY control vaccination. Receptor source: an adult in good health. The CDR3 runs from the conserved cysteine through the conserved F or W. D genes are given only for firm matches. Clone size is given for some rows only: seen once, a few or many times, or a class if the clone is expanded.

v_gene: TRBV12-3/TRBV12-4; j_gene: TRBJ1-1; d_gene: NA; abundance: NA; CDR3nt: TGTGCCAGCAGTTTAACAGGGTGGATTGAAGCTTTCTTT; CDR3aa: CASSLTGWIEAFF
v_gene: TRBV18; j_gene: TRBJ2-1; d_gene: NA; abundance: NA; CDR3nt: TGTGCCAGCTCACCAGGGACAACTAACAATGAGCAGTTCTTC; CDR3aa: CASSPGTTNNEQFF
v_gene: TRBV4-1; j_gene: TRBJ2-2; d_gene: NA; abundance: NA; CDR3nt: TGCGCCAGCAGCCAAGATCCAGGCCCAAACACCGGGGAGCTGTTTTTT; CDR3aa: CASSQDPGPNTGELFF
v_gene: TRBV13; j_gene: TRBJ2-7; d_gene: NA; abundance: NA; CDR3nt: TGTGCCAGCAGCTTAGGTATGCGAGGGCCTCTGGGGGAGCAGTACTTC; CDR3aa: CASSLGMRGPLGEQYF
v_gene: TRBV2; j_gene: TRBJ2-5; d_gene: TRBD2; abundance: NA; CDR3nt: TGTGCCAGCAGTCATGGACTAGCGGGGGAGAAAGAGACCCAGTACTTC; CDR3aa: CASSHGLAGEKETQYF
v_gene: TRBV24-1; j_gene: TRBJ2-7; d_gene: TRBD2; abundance: NA; CDR3nt: TGTGCCACCAGTGATTCGGGAGGGGACCACGAGCAGTACTTC; CDR3aa: CATSDSGGDHEQYF
v_gene: TRBV5-5; j_gene: TRBJ1-5; d_gene: TRBD1; abundance: NA; CDR3nt: TGTGCCAGCAGCTTGGTTACAGGGGAAAACAATCAGCCCCAGCATTTT; CDR3aa: CASSLVTGENNQPQHF
v_gene: TRBV7-3; j_gene: TRBJ2-3; d_gene: TRBD2; abundance: once; CDR3nt: TGTGCCAGCAGCCCGAGCGGGGGGGCCGACGATACGCAGTATTTT; CDR3aa: CASSPSGGADDTQYF
v_gene: TRBV10-1; j_gene: TRBJ2-3; d_gene: NA; abundance: NA; CDR3nt: TGCGCCAGCAGTGTCCTTCGGGCGGGTGAGGAGGATACGCAGTATTTT; CDR3aa: CASSVLRAGEEDTQYF
v_gene: TRBV28; j_gene: TRBJ1-1; d_gene: TRBD1; abundance: NA; CDR3nt: TGTGCCAGCAGTCCCTCACAGGGGAGGGGGGGCACTGAAGCTTTCTTT; CDR3aa: CASSPSQGRGGTEAFF
v_gene: TRBV6-5; j_gene: TRBJ2-7; d_gene: TRBD1; abundance: NA; CDR3nt: TGTGCCAGCAGTACAGGGGATTGGGGCGAGCAGTACTTC; CDR3aa: CASSTGDWGEQYF
v_gene: TRBV2; j_gene: TRBJ1-1; d_gene: NA; abundance: NA; CDR3nt: TGTGCCAGCAGTTATAGAGAGAACACTGAAGCTTTCTTT; CDR3aa: CASSYRENTEAFF
v_gene: TRBV4-3; j_gene: TRBJ1-6; d_gene: NA; abundance: NA; CDR3nt: TGCGCCAGCAGCCAAGATGCGGGGGAAGGGTTTAATTCACCCCTCCACTTT; CDR3aa: CASSQDAGEGFNSPLHF
v_gene: TRBV20-1; j_gene: TRBJ2-7; d_gene: TRBD2; abundance: few; CDR3nt: TGCAGTGCTAGTCTAGCGGGAGTTGGAGAGCAGTACTTC; CDR3aa: CSASLAGVGEQYF
v_gene: TRBV15; j_gene: TRBJ2-2; d_gene: TRBD2; abundance: NA; CDR3nt: TGTGCCACTACGCTAGCGGGAGGCCCCTACGCCGGGGAGCTGTTTTTT; CDR3aa: CATTLAGGPYAGELFF
v_gene: TRBV19; j_gene: TRBJ1-1; d_gene: NA; abundance: NA; CDR3nt: TGTGCCAGTAGTATACGAGGGTTCGGTGAAGCTTTCTTT; CDR3aa: CASSIRGFGEAFF
v_gene: TRBV29-1; j_gene: TRBJ2-1; d_gene: TRBD2; abundance: once; CDR3nt: TGCAGCGTTGTTTTAGCGGGGGGCCGTAGGAATGAGCAGTTCTTC; CDR3aa: CSVVLAGGRRNEQFF
v_gene: TRBV28; j_gene: TRBJ2-5; d_gene: NA; abundance: NA; CDR3nt: TGTGCCAGCAGTTCCCCGGGAATCGCGGGAAGAGGAGAGACCCAGTACTTC; CDR3aa: CASSSPGIAGRGETQYF
v_gene: TRBV2; j_gene: TRBJ2-1; d_gene: NA; abundance: NA; CDR3nt: TGTGCCAGCAGTGAACGGGCGGTTTACAATGAGCAGTTCTTC; CDR3aa: CASSERAVYNEQFF
v_gene: TRBV5-1; j_gene: TRBJ1-1; d_gene: NA; abundance: NA; CDR3nt: TGCGCCAGCAGCACAGAACCCGTCACTGAAGCTTTCTTT; CDR3aa: CASSTEPVTEAFF
v_gene: TRBV4-3; j_gene: TRBJ2-2; d_gene: TRBD2; abundance: NA; CDR3nt: TGCGCCAGCAGCCAAGCACTAGCGGGGGCCGTTAACACCGGGGAGCTGTTTTTT; CDR3aa: CASSQALAGAVNTGELFF
v_gene: TRBV10-3; j_gene: TRBJ1-1; d_gene: NA; abundance: NA; CDR3nt: TGTGCCATCAGGAGGGGGGAGGGCACTGAAGCTTTCTTT; CDR3aa: CAIRRGEGTEAFF
v_gene: TRBV30; j_gene: TRBJ1-4; d_gene: NA; abundance: NA; CDR3nt: TGTGCCTGGAGCACTTCCGGGAGGGAAAAACTGTTTTTT; CDR3aa: CAWSTSGREKLFF
v_gene: TRBV12-3/TRBV12-4; j_gene: TRBJ1-6; d_gene: NA; abundance: NA; CDR3nt: TGTGCCAGCAGATTTTCTACTAGTTCACCCCTCCACTTT; CDR3aa: CASRFSTSSPLHF
v_gene: TRBV5-6; j_gene: TRBJ2-1; d_gene: TRBD1; abundance: NA; CDR3nt: TGTGCCAGCAGCTTAACCGGGACAGGGTTATGGAATGAGCAGTTCTTC; CDR3aa: CASSLTGTGLWNEQFF
v_gene: TRBV5-1; j_gene: TRBJ1-2; d_gene: NA; abundance: NA; CDR3nt: TGCGCCAGCAGCCTGGGGATAGACTATGGCTACACCTTC; CDR3aa: CASSLGIDYGYTF
v_gene: TRBV4-1; j_gene: TRBJ2-3; d_gene: NA; abundance: NA; CDR3nt: TGCGCCAGCAGCCAAGACGCCGGGACACCGTATAGCACAGATACGCAGTATTTT; CDR3aa: CASSQDAGTPYSTDTQYF
v_gene: TRBV2; j_gene: TRBJ2-7; d_gene: NA; abundance: NA; CDR3nt: TGTGCCAGCACCCCCATGAGGGACGAGCAGTACTTC; CDR3aa: CASTPMRDEQYF
v_gene: TRBV4-3; j_gene: TRBJ1-1; d_gene: NA; abundance: NA; CDR3nt: TGCGCCAGCAGCCAACTACAGGGTTGGACTGAAGCTTTCTTT; CDR3aa: CASSQLQGWTEAFF
v_gene: TRBV11-2; j_gene: TRBJ2-3; d_gene: TRBD2; abundance: NA; CDR3nt: TGTGCCAGCAGTAAAGCGGGAGTGGGAGATACGCAGTATTTT; CDR3aa: CASSKAGVGDTQYF
v_gene: TRBV7-9; j_gene: TRBJ2-5; d_gene: NA; abundance: NA; CDR3nt: TGTGCCAGCAGCGCCAACCCGACAGCCCCACAAGAGACCCAGTACTTC; CDR3aa: CASSANPTAPQETQYF
v_gene: TRBV7-3; j_gene: TRBJ2-3; d_gene: TRBD2; abundance: NA; CDR3nt: TGTGCCAGCAGCCCCACCGGACTAGCGGGTGCACAAGATACGCAGTATTTT; CDR3aa: CASSPTGLAGAQDTQYF
v_gene: TRBV2; j_gene: TRBJ1-2; d_gene: NA; abundance: few; CDR3nt: TGTGCCAGCAGGCAGACCTCCGAGGGCTACACCTTC; CDR3aa: CASRQTSEGYTF
v_gene: TRBV19; j_gene: TRBJ1-1; d_gene: TRBD1; abundance: NA; CDR3nt: TGTGCCAGTAGTATCTCCAGGGGGCGTAGGACTGAAGCTTTCTTT; CDR3aa: CASSISRGRRTEAFF
v_gene: TRBV7-9; j_gene: TRBJ1-2; d_gene: NA; abundance: NA; CDR3nt: TGTGCCAGCACCCGGGGGGAGCAATATGGCTACACCTTC; CDR3aa: CASTRGEQYGYTF
v_gene: TRBV19; j_gene: TRBJ1-3; d_gene: NA; abundance: NA; CDR3nt: TGTGCCAGTAGTGTACTCGACACCCTTGGAAACACCATATATTTT; CDR3aa: CASSVLDTLGNTIYF
v_gene: TRBV28; j_gene: TRBJ1-5; d_gene: NA; abundance: NA; CDR3nt: TGTGCCACAAAGGTGGTAGGCCGAACTTACAATCAGCCCCAGCATTTT; CDR3aa: CATKVVGRTYNQPQHF
v_gene: TRBV6-1; j_gene: TRBJ1-2; d_gene: NA; abundance: NA; CDR3nt: TGTGCCAGCAGTGAACCCTGGACAGATAAACAGTCTAACTATGGCTACACCTTC; CDR3aa: CASSEPWTDKQSNYGYTF
v_gene: TRBV4-1; j_gene: TRBJ1-1; d_gene: NA; abundance: NA; CDR3nt: TGCGCCAGCAGCCAACCTAACATGAACACTGAAGCTTTCTTT; CDR3aa: CASSQPNMNTEAFF
v_gene: TRBV5-4; j_gene: TRBJ1-4; d_gene: TRBD1; abundance: NA; CDR3nt: TGTGCCAGCAGCTTGTTCGGGACAGGGGCTGAAAAACTGTTTTTT; CDR3aa: CASSLFGTGAEKLFF
v_gene: TRBV18; j_gene: TRBJ1-6; d_gene: NA; abundance: NA; CDR3nt: TGTGCCAGCTCACCAGGGTTCTATAATTCACCCCTCCACTTT; CDR3aa: CASSPGFYNSPLHF
v_gene: TRBV7-9; j_gene: TRBJ1-3; d_gene: NA; abundance: NA; CDR3nt: TGTGCCAGCAGCCTTGCTAGCTCTGGAAACACCATATATTTT; CDR3aa: CASSLASSGNTIYF
v_gene: TRBV6-1; j_gene: TRBJ1-2; d_gene: NA; abundance: NA; CDR3nt: TGTGCCAGCAGTGAGCTCGTCAGCTCTCCCTATGGCTACACCTTC; CDR3aa: CASSELVSSPYGYTF
v_gene: TRBV7-8; j_gene: TRBJ2-7; d_gene: NA; abundance: NA; CDR3nt: TGTGCCAGCAGCTTAGCTGGCGCCTCCTCCTACGAGCAGTACTTC; CDR3aa: CASSLAGASSYEQYF
v_gene: TRBV4-2; j_gene: TRBJ2-5; d_gene: NA; abundance: once; CDR3nt: TGTGCCAGCAGCCAAGATACGGGACAAGAGACCCAGTACTTC; CDR3aa: CASSQDTGQETQYF
v_gene: TRBV27; j_gene: TRBJ1-5; d_gene: TRBD1; abundance: NA; CDR3nt: TGTGCCAGCAGCGGGACAGGGAATCAGCCCCAGCATTTT; CDR3aa: CASSGTGNQPQHF
v_gene: TRBV16; j_gene: TRBJ2-7; d_gene: NA; abundance: NA; CDR3nt: TGTGCCAGCAGCCAATGGGGTGTAGCCTCCACCTACGAGCAGTACTTC; CDR3aa: CASSQWGVASTYEQYF
v_gene: TRBV7-9; j_gene: TRBJ2-7; d_gene: NA; abundance: NA; CDR3nt: TGTGCCAGCAGCCTCGGACAGAATTCCTACGAGCAGTACTTC; CDR3aa: CASSLGQNSYEQYF
v_gene: TRBV19; j_gene: TRBJ1-5; d_gene: NA; abundance: NA; CDR3nt: TGTGCCAGTAGTATTGGGCCAGCCCAGCATTTT; CDR3aa: CASSIGPAQHF
v_gene: TRBV6-2/TRBV6-3; j_gene: TRBJ2-7; d_gene: TRBD1; abundance: NA; CDR3nt: TGTGCCAGCAGTTCGCTTGGACAGGGCCCTCACGAGCAGTACTTC; CDR3aa: CASSSLGQGPHEQYF
v_gene: TRBV7-8; j_gene: TRBJ2-1; d_gene: NA; abundance: NA; CDR3nt: TGTGCCAGCAGGCAAGAAGTTCGGGGTGAGCAGTTCTTC; CDR3aa: CASRQEVRGEQFF
v_gene: TRBV4-2; j_gene: TRBJ2-3; d_gene: NA; abundance: once; CDR3nt: TGTGCCAGCAGCCAAGAGTCGTCTCCTCGCACAGATACGCAGTATTTT; CDR3aa: CASSQESSPRTDTQYF
v_gene: TRBV21-1; j_gene: TRBJ1-1; d_gene: NA; abundance: NA; CDR3nt: TGTGCCCCCCAACTAAGGAACACTGAAGCTTTCTTT; CDR3aa: CAPQLRNTEAFF